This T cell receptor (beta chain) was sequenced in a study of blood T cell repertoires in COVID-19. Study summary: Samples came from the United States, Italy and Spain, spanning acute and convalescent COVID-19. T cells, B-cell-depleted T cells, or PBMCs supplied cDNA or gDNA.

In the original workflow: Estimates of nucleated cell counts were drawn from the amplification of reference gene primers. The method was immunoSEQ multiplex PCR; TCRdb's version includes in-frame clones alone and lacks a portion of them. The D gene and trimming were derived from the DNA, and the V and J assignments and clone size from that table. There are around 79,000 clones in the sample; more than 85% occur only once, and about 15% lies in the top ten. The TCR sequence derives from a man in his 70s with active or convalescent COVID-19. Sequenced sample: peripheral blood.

CDR3 DNA sequence: TGTGCTAGTGGGGAAGGACAGGGGCCGTCTTTAGATACGCAGTATTTT. This gives the protein CASGEGQGPSLDTQYF. The chain is built from TRBV12-5 and TRBJ2-3, with 9 bases fitting TRBD1. The V and J ends lost 6 bases and 5 bases, in that order; junction bases with no gene match: 12. The CDR3 loop spans 16 amino acids. Germline V gene lookup returns CDR1 LGHNT and CDR2 FRNRAP.